The TCR beta chain under discussion was sequenced for a study of a mutant IDH1 vaccine in newly diagnosed glioma. Time point in this sample: baseline, week 1 (first vaccination visit). Treatment of the sample: pre-vaccination baseline after standard-of-care therapy. Per germline, CDR1 SQVTM and CDR2 ANQGSEA. This CDR3 is built from 16 residues. With 5 bases clipped from V and 4 bases from J, the junction kept 15 bases outside the gene matches. Some clones are missing from TCRdb's copy, which holds only in-frame ones; the method was immunoSEQ multiplex PCR. The table lists about 68,000 clones, approximately 85% of them singletons.

Sequencing used PBMCs, obtained from a glioma patient treated with radiotherapy, temozolomide or both. V gene TRBV29-1 combines with J gene TRBJ2-3; 7 bases are shared with TRBD1. This receptor was identified in a man between 45 and 60 years old with glioma. Written as DNA, the CDR3 is TGCAGCGTTTCCATTCGGCGACAGGGCTGGGCAGATACGCAGTATTTT. This sequence encodes CSVSIRRQGWADTQYF.